This TCR beta chain stems from a study of cytomegalovirus exposure and HLA in healthy donors. PCR primers comprised 60 Vbeta and 13 Jbeta primers. Profiled with immunoSEQ multiplex PCR; TCRdb holds only in-frame clones, not every one. The data show about 160,000 clones, roughly 90% seen once. A note on this clone: A read error may account for a junction end that differs from germline.

Germline CDR1 and CDR2: SSHAT and FNYEAQ (reference sequence). CDR3 size: 15 residues. This receptor was taken from a woman aged 18-29 years in good health and CMV-seronegative. The sequenced sample was PBMCs. The V call is TRBV7-7, the J call TRBJ2-3, with TRBD1 as a possible D gene (6 bases). The CDR3 nucleotides read TGTGCTAGCAGCACCACAGGGTCCAGCACAGATACGCAGTATTTT. This encodes CASSTTGSSTDTQYF.